This note documents a single T cell receptor beta chain sequence. The sample holds many counts of this clonotype. Its recognized antigen is unknown. No quality values exist for individual bases; no much larger clone is one base distant. The sample originates from a study of regulatory T cells in long-lasting Graves disease (dated by TCRdb to the early 2020s). Looking at the study overall: Patients with newly diagnosed Graves' disease had been on antithyroid drugs for under 3 months. TCR sequencing covered around 13 persistent and approximately 20 newly diagnosed Graves' disease patients, about 35 samples in total. The study was conducted in China and was registered as a clinical trial. Persistent Graves' disease patients were compared with newly diagnosed Graves' disease patients by peripheral blood TCR sequencing and RNA sequencing.

As encoded in the germline V gene, CDR1 is SGHVS while CDR2 is FNYEAQ. From cysteine to phenylalanine, the CDR3 is 15 amino acids long. The only DNA kept is the CDR3, 45 bases in frame from the first base. The V end loses 2 bases and the J end loses 2 bases, and a stretch of 12 bases separates them. The sample's time point label, decoded: newly diagnosed GD, antithyroid drugs for less than 3 months. For both TCR sequencing and RNA sequencing, RNA was extracted from PBMCs using TRIzol. The diagnosis of Graves' disease was made according to American Thyroid Association guidelines. Patients were recruited from an endocrinology department in Xi'an, China. From each patient, about 9.7 milliliters of peripheral blood was collected into an EDTA anticoagulant tube. Ficoll Paque Plus density gradient separation was used to isolate PBMCs, and no further T cell sorting was performed. An Agilent 2100 Bioanalyzer and agarose gel were used to check RNA quality, while a NanoDrop 2000 measured RNA concentration.

The protocol used for the library was multiplex PCR. This sample was sequenced with an Illumina HiSeq 4000. iRepertoire HTBI primers and Arm-PCR amplification of CDR3 regions were used to construct TCR beta libraries. Before sequencing, the PCR products went through gel purification. Processing in the source paper ran as follows. Gene usage analysis of CDR3 amino acid clonotypes used the roughly 60 TRBV and around 13 TRBJ segments found across samples. COPE and FqMerger were used to merge the filtered high-quality paired reads into contigs. BLAST was used to align contigs to the IMGT TRBV, TRBD and TRBJ reference genes, and CDR3 was defined following IMGT. Any clonotype with a frequency above 0.1% was classified as a highly expanded clone. Shannon entropy was used to measure repertoire diversity, and the Gini coefficient was used to measure V-J evenness. A clonotype was considered public if more than one individual shared it. In TCRdb, the public reads were trimmed at Q25 with fastp and aligned with MiXCR, with productive beta chains retained. CDR3 protein duplicates are merged, each entry listing the most common genes and DNA. The V and J calls reflect TCRdb's pipeline rather than the authors' work. The sample table shows 350,000 to 450,000 distinct CDR3 sequences, and 15% to 20% are seen once. Just under 30% of the sample rests with the top ten.

Study-wide findings and limitations: A larger number of public clonotypes was shared among persistent patients (under 3,000) than among newly diagnosed patients (around 970). Compared with newly diagnosed patients, patients with persistent Graves' disease had lower TCR Shannon entropy and fewer highly expanded clones, which suggests clonal expansion. TRBV28, TRBJ1-2 and TRBJ2-5 were preferentially used in persistent disease, while TRBV20-1 and TRBJ2-1 were favored in newly diagnosed disease. As a limitation, the authors acknowledged that the small sample size may reduce accuracy. Sequencing and analysis were restricted to the TCR beta chain. The study examined only peripheral blood because the primary lesion, thyroid tissue, could not be accessed.

These records were also assigned to another study, of T cells in Graves' hyperthyroidism and ophthalmopathy. As the second paper documents: Stable Graves' hyperthyroidism was defined as no progression to ophthalmopathy during 18 months of follow-up. Hyperthyroidism patients were newly diagnosed, with disease duration under 2 months, and aged 18 to 65 years. The study excluded patients with uncontrolled infections, other autoimmune diseases, pregnancy or lactation. Diagnoses relied on clinical symptoms, serum thyroxine and TRAb, thyroid ultrasound and orbital computed tomography. The first round of RT-PCR for the TCR CDR3 was performed with the HTBI primer set and the Qiagen OneStep RT-PCR kit. Most expanded thyroid clonotypes (frequency above 0.001) were also detected in blood, suggesting blood repertoires may reflect thyroid immune responses. A model built on a 13 V-J signature distinguished ophthalmopathy from stable hyperthyroidism, reaching around 87% sensitivity and around 82% specificity in cross-validation and 80%/75% in testing. In validation, the model predicted progression to ophthalmopathy with 55% to 71% sensitivity and roughly 75% specificity, a median of approximately 6.7 months before onset. A discovery cohort of about 100 patients, roughly 45 with Graves' ophthalmopathy and under 60 with stable Graves' hyperthyroidism, was used to find distinguishing TCR V-J signatures. Whether ophthalmopathy could be predicted prospectively was tested in an independent validation cohort made up of roughly 19 hyperthyroidism patients plus 17 patients who later progressed to ophthalmopathy. For training and testing, the 100 or so patients in the discovery cohort were randomly divided in a 7:3 ratio. In more than 5 Graves' hyperthyroidism patients, the study also compared T-cell repertoires from thyroid tissue with T-cell repertoires from blood. Following sampling, methimazole starting at 30 mg daily was given to hyperthyroidism patients, and high-dose intravenous methylprednisolone was given to ophthalmopathy patients. The libraries were constructed in a second round of multiplex PCR and then size-selected and purified. Libraries were sequenced paired-end with 100 bp reads on an Illumina HiSeq2000. Raw data were processed with SOAPnuke, discarding reads with adapters, uncalled bases, mean Phred below 15, or no exact constant-primer or identifier match. High-quality paired reads were merged with COPE v1.2.5, and unique nucleotide sequences were defined as clonotypes. MiTCR v1.1 was used to align the clonotypes against IMGT TRBV, TRBD and TRBJ reference segments. The analysis was restricted to V-J combinations with a frequency above 0.0001, which together covered 99.2% of the repertoires. A TCS score was defined as the ratio of F50 (clonal expansion) to E x V (chaos), with BLOSUM62-based TCRdist applied between CDR3 peptides within each V-J. Welch's t-statistics and random forest reduced just over 500 V-J features to about 13, which were used in a naive Bayes classifier (R e1071). Sample size was not statistically predetermined, and investigators were not blinded to group allocation. The paper describes TCR Vbeta CDR3 sequencing of 120 to 150 peripheral blood samples, made up of some 40 ophthalmopathy patients, approximately 76 hyperthyroidism patients and some 17 progressor patients.

The chain was built from TRBV7-6 and TRBJ2-5; TRBD2 is possibly the D segment (5 matching bases). The sample was peripheral blood mononuclear cells (PBMCs), taken at new diagnosis, from a patient treated with antithyroid drugs. The receptor was isolated from a man aged 40-50 years with Graves disease. Donor details come from another sample of the same person, matched by shared clones. The nucleotide sequence is TGTGCCAGCAGCTTACGTCCCGGCGGGCAAGAGACCCAGTACTTC. Its translation reads: CASSLRPGGQETQYF. With all but the CDR3 taken from the reference TRBV7-6 and TRBJ2-5 genes, the full variable domain is: GAGVSQSPRYKVTKRGQDVALRCDPISGHVSLYWYRQALGQGPEFLTYFNYEAQQDKSGLPNDRFSAERPEGSISTLTIQRTEQRDSAMYRCASSLRPGGQETQYFGPGTRLLVL.